This TCR beta chain was found in a study of cytomegalovirus exposure and HLA in healthy donors. On this clone: Its matching antigen is unknown.

The donors (healthy individuals) were bone marrow donors. Despite likely unrecorded immune exposures, the donors were nominally healthy at the time of sampling. 60 Vbeta and 13 Jbeta primers were used in PCR. In the original processing: A follow-up analysis tallied approximately 85 million unique TCR beta chains, roughly 11 million shared. Here immunoSEQ multiplex PCR was the method, and the copy in TCRdb shows in-frame clones only, minus some. Clonal size and the V and J genes are those of that table, whereas D and trimming came from the DNA. The sample gives roughly 97,000 clones, less than 10% of which show up once; 4.5% to 6.5% is in the top ten. The study, taken as a whole, reports: Reportedly, cytomegalovirus status was diagnosed with high sensitivity and specificity.

Trimming took off 0 bases at V and 1 base at J, with 6 bases between the two ends. Looked up from germline, CDR1 is MNHEY and CDR2 is SVGAGI. The CDR3 is made up of 14 amino acids. This chain connects TRBV6-5 to TRBJ2-5; TRBD1 might be the D (5 bases). Material for sequencing was PBMCs. The receptor comes from a man in his fifties in good health and CMV-seropositive. The CDR3 nucleotides read TGTGCCAGCAGTTACTCGACAGCCCAAGAGACCCAGTACTTC. Encoded protein: CASSYSTAQETQYF.